Below are 32 T cell receptor beta chains sequenced from a single sample in a study of T cells in Graves' hyperthyroidism and ophthalmopathy. Amplified TCR beta CDR3 regions derived from RNA transcripts. The TCR CDR3 was amplified in a first-round RT-PCR using the HTBI primer set. From the multiplex PCR reads, TCRdb called clonotypes with MiXCR, one entry per CDR3 protein. The sample comprises 500,000 to 700,000 distinct CDR3 sequences, over 15% of which are singletons, and around 18% rests with the top ten. The sequencing sample was made of blood. Every receptor here comes from a woman between 18 and 30 years old with Graves' hyperthyroidism.

Here the CDR3 DNA reads TGTGCCACCAGCACGGGACAGGGGGCTTGGGGCTATGGCTACACCTTC. Translated, it gives CATSTGQGAWGYGYTF. The chain employs TRBV24-1 and TRBJ1-2, with TRBD1 matching over 12 bases. Germline CDR1 reads KGHDR; CDR2 reads SFDVKD. There are 16 residues in the CDR3. J was trimmed by 4 bases and V by 7 bases; bases with no gene match: 9.

The chain joins TRBV4-3 to TRBJ2-3; tentatively, D is TRBD1 (5 bases). The CDR3 runs to 16 residues. The V and J ends lost 4 bases and 0 bases respectively, with 14 bases between them. The germline gives CDR1 LGHNA, CDR2 YSLEER. CDR3 region: CASSPRTHTSTDTQYF. The CDR3 coding sequence is TGCGCCAGCAGCCCAAGGACACATACTAGCACAGATACGCAGTATTTT.

This clonotype was detected only a few times. The rearrangement uses TRBV6-1 and TRBJ1-2, with a tentative D call TRBD1 (5 bases). V lost 2 bases, J lost 2 bases, and 9 bases lay in between. Germline V lookup: CDR1 MNHNS, CDR2 SASEGT. This CDR3 is 14 amino acids long. CDR3 sequence reads: CASSEFSGNYGYTF. CDR3 bases: TGTGCCAGCAGTGAATTCTCAGGGAACTATGGCTACACCTTC.

At least ten counts were recorded for this clonotype. The chain employs TRBV20-1 and TRBJ2-1; no definite D call. Germline-derived CDR1 and CDR2 are DFQATT and SNEGSKA (reference sequence). V was pared by 0 bases and J by 0 bases, with 12 bases between. The CDR3 has 16 amino acids. CDR3 DNA sequence: TGCAGTGCTAGAGATCCGGGCGGAAGCTCCTACAATGAGCAGTTCTTC. It specifies CSARDPGGSSYNEQFF.

This clonotype was seen ten or more times. This chain joins TRBV12-3 or TRBV12-4 and TRBJ2-7; 9 positions match TRBD1. The V and J ends lost 6 bases and 4 bases, in that order; junction bases with no gene match: 4. This CDR3 region has 13 residues. CDR3 nucleotide sequence: TGTGCCAGCAGAAGGGACAGGGAATACGAGCAGTACTTC. Translating it yields CASRRDREYEQYF.

This clonotype was detected ten times or more. This chain uses TRBV11-2 with TRBJ2-5; tentative D call: TRBD1 (5 bases). CDR3 length equals 12 residues. Trimming left V 5 bases short and J 3 bases short, with 7 bases between. Germline assignment: CDR1 SGHAT and CDR2 FQNNGV. CDR3 protein: CASSATEETQYF. For the CDR3, the DNA is TGTGCCAGCAGCGCGACAGAAGAGACCCAGTACTTC.

This clonotype came up many times. This chain connects TRBV30 to TRBJ2-5; D unresolved. Germline loops: CDR1 GTSNPN, CDR2 SVGIG (reference sequence). This CDR3 is 13 amino acids long. The ends were cut back, 6 bases at V and 3 bases at J, with 14 bases in the middle. Written as DNA, the CDR3 is TGTGCCTGCTCAAGACTGGCAGAAGAGACCCAGTACTTC. Translated: CACSRLAEETQYF.

In its sample, this clonotype was seen a few times. The chain combines TRBV2 with TRBJ1-5; 7 bases map to TRBD1. V was pared by 6 bases and J by 4 bases, with 12 bases of the junction left unmatched. Looked up from germline, CDR1 is SNHLY and CDR2 is FYNNEI. CDR3 length equals 16 residues. The CDR3 protein is CASRGGPGQTNQPQHF. Here the CDR3 DNA reads TGTGCCAGCAGGGGAGGCCCGGGACAGACAAATCAGCCCCAGCATTTT.

The chain joins TRBV7-9 to TRBJ1-2; unclear D gene. The germline gives CDR1 SEHNR, CDR2 FQNEAQ (reference sequence). The length of the CDR3 is 12 residues. V gave up 2 bases and J gave up 8 bases, with 9 bases separating them. The CDR3 coding sequence is TGTGCCAGCAGCTTACCCGGGTGGGGCTACACCTTC. It codes for CASSLPGWGYTF.

The chain uses TRBV5-8 and TRBJ2-2; 8 nucleotides match TRBD1. The ends lost 4 bases at V and 4 bases at J; junction bases unmatched: 6. Looked up from germline, CDR1 is SGHTS and CDR2 is YDEGEE. This CDR3 is 15 amino acids long. CDR3 sequence: CASSLDREATGELFF. The CDR3 region has the DNA TGTGCCAGCAGCCTGGACAGGGAGGCCACCGGGGAGCTGTTTTTT.

As to this clonotype: Germline and junction disagree at one end, which may indicate a read error. The J gene is TRBJ2-7, the V gene TRBV20-1; 8 nucleotides match TRBD2. The CDR3 consists of 15 residues. From germline, CDR1 is DFQATT and CDR2 SNEGSKA (reference sequence). The CDR3 sequence is CSASGASGPSYEQYF. The CDR3 DNA sequence: TGCAGCGCTAGTGGGGCTAGCGGGCCCTCCTACGAGCAGTACTTC.

To note about this clonotype: This may come from a read error, since a much larger clone is one base off. The rearrangement uses TRBV24-1 and TRBJ2-1, with 10 bases identical to TRBD1. The tail of the sequence fits TRBJ2-7 better, so the J call may be wrong. The CDR3 loop spans 16 amino acids. Germline lookup yields CDR1 KGHDR and CDR2 SFDVKD. CDR3: CATSDRDRGSYNEQYF. DNA of the CDR3: TGTGCCACCAGTGACCGGGACAGGGGCTCCTACAATGAGCAGTACTTC.

This clonotype was observed many times. The CDR3 DNA follows: TGTGCCAGCCTCAGGGGGGGGGCGGACAATGAGCAGTTCTTC. Its translation is CASLRGGADNEQFF. The chain is built from TRBV3-1 and TRBJ2-1; D tentatively fits TRBD1 or TRBD2 (7 bases each). V was trimmed by 8 bases and J by 5 bases, leaving 16 bases between them. CDR1 LGHDT and CDR2 YNNKEL come from the germline V gene (reference sequence). This CDR3 spans 14 amino acids.

The rearrangement links TRBV2 to TRBJ1-2; no firm D call. Germline V gene data show CDR1 as SNHLY and CDR2 as FYNNEI. V lost 4 bases, J lost 5 bases, and 8 bases lay in between. The CDR3 is made up of 12 amino acids. In DNA, the CDR3 is TGTGCCAGCAGTGTTCGAACGTATGGCTACACCTTC. Residues: CASSVRTYGYTF.

This clonotype was seen only a few times. The chain employs TRBV29-1 and TRBJ2-5; D not resolved. The germline gives CDR1 SQVTM, CDR2 ANQGSEA. The CDR3 consists of 14 residues. V was trimmed by 6 bases and J by 2 bases, leaving 16 bases between them. The CDR3 loop reads CSVRAGWAQETQYF. The CDR3 coding sequence is TGCAGCGTCCGGGCAGGTTGGGCACAAGAGACCCAGTACTTC.

The count of this clonotype is one. The chain is built from TRBV19 and TRBJ1-3; 12 bases agree with TRBD1. The CDR3 spans 14 residues. J lost 8 bases, V lost 9 bases, and 8 bases had no gene match. Germline V gene sequence: CDR1 LNHDA, CDR2 SQIVND (reference sequence). As DNA, the CDR3 is TGTGCCAGCACCCCGGGACAGGGGGCATACACCATATATTTT. Translating it yields CASTPGQGAYTIYF.

The rearrangement links TRBV10-3 to TRBJ2-5, with TRBD2 matching over 7 bases. The germline gives CDR1 ENHRY, CDR2 SYGVKD. This CDR3 is 15 amino acids long. Losses at the gene ends were 5 bases for V and 1 base for J; bases not matched to a gene: 7. The CDR3 DNA reads as TGTGCCATCAGTCCCGTATCTAGCGGCCAAGAGACCCAGTACTTC. This translates into CAISPVSSGQETQYF.

This chain uses TRBV11-3 with TRBJ2-6; 11 nucleotides line up with TRBD1. The CDR3 totals 16 residues. J lost 2 bases, V lost 6 bases, and 3 bases had no gene match. The germline V gene encodes CDR1 SGHNT and CDR2 YENEEA. This CDR3 reads CASSSGQGAGANVLTF. The CDR3 bases are TGTGCCAGCAGTTCGGGACAGGGGGCTGGGGCCAACGTCCTGACTTTC.

The chain carries TRBV27 and TRBJ2-5; 8 bases are a match to TRBD2. Germline V gene sequence: CDR1 MNHEY, CDR2 SMNVEV (reference sequence). V lost 3 bases, J lost 5 bases, and 5 bases stayed unmatched. This CDR3 is 14 amino acids long. The CDR3: CASSFGRGRETQYF. The CDR3 bases are TGTGCCAGCAGTTTCGGGAGGGGTAGGGAGACCCAGTACTTC.

This clonotype was seen a handful of times. V and J are TRBV6-1 and TRBJ1-1; D possibly corresponds to TRBD1 (6 bases). Between the trimmed V and J ends, which lost 8 bases and 1 base, there was a span of 14 bases. CDR3 length: 14 residues. Germline lookup yields CDR1 MNHNS and CDR2 SASEGT. Written as DNA, the CDR3 is TGTGCCAGCTCCGACTCGGACAGGAACACTGAAGCTTTCTTT. It specifies CASSDSDRNTEAFF.

The chain has TRBV5-5 and TRBJ1-2, with D tentatively TRBD1 (6 bases). Germline loops: CDR1 SGHKS, CDR2 YYEKEE (reference sequence). This CDR3 has 15 residues. The V and J ends lost 0 bases and 3 bases respectively, with 12 bases between them. DNA for the CDR3: TGTGCCAGCAGCTTGGGGGGAGGGGGTCACTATGGCTACACCTTC. Amino acids: CASSLGGGGHYGYTF.

This clonotype was counted at least ten times. V gene TRBV20-1 combines with J gene TRBJ1-2, with 9 nucleotides matching TRBD1. Germline CDR1 and CDR2: DFQATT and SNEGSKA (reference sequence). The CDR3 is made up of 16 amino acids. V was clipped by 6 bases and J by 2 bases; unmatched bases: 13. As DNA, the CDR3 is TGCAGTGCCCTGAATCCTTGGACAGGGGTGAACTATGGCTACACCTTC. Encoded protein: CSALNPWTGVNYGYTF.

This clonotype was seen many times. This sequence joins TRBV12-3 or TRBV12-4 and TRBJ2-6; 12 bases agree with TRBD1. This CDR3 contains 18 residues. V lost 7 bases to trimming and J lost 2 bases; unmatched junction nucleotides: 9. CDR3 sequence: CASNTAGTGGAGANVLTF. The DNA of the CDR3 is TGTGCCAGCAATACCGCCGGGACAGGGGGCGCTGGGGCCAACGTCCTGACTTTC.

This clonotype was picked up many times. The chain joins TRBV6-2 or TRBV6-3 to TRBJ2-1; D gene uncertain. The CDR3 covers 15 residues. The V gene's germline CDR1 is MNHEY and CDR2 SVGEGT. V was pared by 8 bases and J by 5 bases, with 19 bases between. The CDR3 DNA follows: TGTGCCAGCGGGATGGGGTGGGGTGCTGACAATGAGCAGTTCTTC. It codes for CASGMGWGADNEQFF.

The V and J genes are TRBV20-1 and TRBJ1-1; D not certain. With 2 bases removed from V and 7 bases from J, the gap between germline ends came to 8 bases. This CDR3 spans 11 amino acids. Germline values: CDR1 DFQATT, CDR2 SNEGSKA (reference sequence). CDR3 sequence: CSARSDYEAFF. The CDR3 nucleotides are TGCAGTGCTAGATCGGACTATGAAGCTTTCTTT.

Many counts were recorded for this clonotype. This chain links TRBV7-9 with TRBJ2-7; D assignment may be TRBD1 or TRBD2 (5 bases each). Germline CDR1 is SEHNR and CDR2 is FQNEAQ (reference sequence). The germline V and J ends were trimmed by 5 bases and 7 bases, with 24 bases remaining between them. CDR3 length: 16 amino acids. The CDR3 DNA sequence: TGTGCCAGCAGCACGCAGGGACCGACTACGACTACGGAGCAGTACTTC. Amino acids: CASSTQGPTTTTEQYF.

The chain couples TRBV15 to TRBJ1-2; 7 positions agree with TRBD1. This CDR3 comprises 15 residues. The V and J ends lost 2 bases and 7 bases, in that order; junction bases with no gene match: 10. Germline V lookup: CDR1 LNHNV, CDR2 YYDKDF (reference sequence). DNA for the CDR3: TGTGCCACCAGCAGACAGGGGCAGGGGGTGAGTGGCTACACCTTC. Residues: CATSRQGQGVSGYTF.

There are many counts of this clonotype. The rearrangement uses TRBV5-6 and TRBJ1-2, with 8 positions matching TRBD1. Per germline, CDR1 SGHDT and CDR2 YYEEEE. The CDR3 loop spans 14 amino acids. V shed 4 bases, J shed 5 bases, and the junction held 7 bases outside the gene matches. For the CDR3, the DNA is TGTGCCAGCAGCCCTCCGGGACAGGTATATGGCTACACCTTC. Its translation: CASSPPGQVYGYTF.

This clonotype was observed a handful of times. The rearrangement links TRBV30 to TRBJ1-2; D is unclear. The CDR3 has 16 residues. V dropped 0 bases and J dropped 1 base, with 15 bases sitting between them. Germline-derived CDR1 and CDR2 are GTSNPN and SVGIG (reference sequence). The CDR3 sequence: CAWSVRGSHFNYGYTF. CDR3 nucleotides: TGTGCCTGGAGTGTACGTGGCAGCCACTTTAACTATGGCTACACCTTC.

A remark on this clonotype: This may come from a read error, since a much larger clone is one base off. The rearrangement uses TRBV12-3 or TRBV12-4 and TRBJ2-1; D ambiguous. There are 12 residues in the CDR3. As DNA, the CDR3 is TGTGCCAGCAGTTCCGCCAGTGATGAGCACTTCTTC. Protein product: CASSSASDEHFF.

The chain links TRBV7-9 to TRBJ1-4; D unclear. V lost 3 bases, J lost 6 bases, and 14 bases lay in between. Germline CDR1 and CDR2: SEHNR and FQNEAQ (reference sequence). The CDR3 spans 15 residues. CDR3 coding DNA: TGTGCCAGCAGCTTGGCCGCAGCCCAGGATGAAAAACTGTTTTTT. This gives the protein CASSLAAAQDEKLFF.

The chain is built from TRBV19 and TRBJ1-5; the D is unclear. V shed 5 bases and J shed 6 bases, with 17 bases lying between them. In germline, CDR1 is LNHDA, CDR2 SQIVND (reference sequence). The CDR3 is 15 residues long. The CDR3 protein is CASSPTSTPGQPQHF. CDR3 coding DNA: TGTGCCAGTAGTCCCACTTCGACGCCTGGTCAGCCCCAGCATTTT.